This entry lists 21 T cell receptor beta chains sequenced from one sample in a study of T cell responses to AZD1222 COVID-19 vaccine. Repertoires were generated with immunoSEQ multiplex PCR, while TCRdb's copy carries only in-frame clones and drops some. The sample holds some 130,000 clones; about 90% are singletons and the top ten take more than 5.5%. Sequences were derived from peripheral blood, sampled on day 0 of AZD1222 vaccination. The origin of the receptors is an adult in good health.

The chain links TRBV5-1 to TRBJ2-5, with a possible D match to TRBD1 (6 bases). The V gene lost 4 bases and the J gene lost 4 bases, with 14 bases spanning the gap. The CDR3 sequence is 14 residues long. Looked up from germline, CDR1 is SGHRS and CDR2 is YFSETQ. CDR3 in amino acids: CASSPSGAPETQYF. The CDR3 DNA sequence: TGCGCCAGCAGCCCATCAGGGGCGCCAGAGACCCAGTACTTC.

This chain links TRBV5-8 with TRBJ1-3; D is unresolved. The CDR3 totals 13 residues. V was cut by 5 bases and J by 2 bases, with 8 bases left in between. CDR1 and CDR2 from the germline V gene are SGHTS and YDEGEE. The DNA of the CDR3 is TGTGCCAGCAGACTGGACCCTGGAAACACCATATATTTT. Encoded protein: CASRLDPGNTIYF.

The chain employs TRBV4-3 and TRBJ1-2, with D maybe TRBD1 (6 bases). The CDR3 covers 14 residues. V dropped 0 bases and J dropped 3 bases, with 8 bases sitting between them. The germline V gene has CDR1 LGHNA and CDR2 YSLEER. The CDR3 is CASSQDYRDYGYTF. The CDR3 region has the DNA TGCGCCAGCAGCCAAGATTACAGGGACTATGGCTACACCTTC.

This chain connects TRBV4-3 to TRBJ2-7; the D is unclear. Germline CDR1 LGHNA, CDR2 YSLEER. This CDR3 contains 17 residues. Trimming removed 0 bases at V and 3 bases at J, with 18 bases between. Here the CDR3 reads CASSQEGSHERFYEQYF. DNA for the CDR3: TGCGCCAGCAGCCAAGAAGGAAGTCATGAGAGGTTCTACGAGCAGTACTTC.

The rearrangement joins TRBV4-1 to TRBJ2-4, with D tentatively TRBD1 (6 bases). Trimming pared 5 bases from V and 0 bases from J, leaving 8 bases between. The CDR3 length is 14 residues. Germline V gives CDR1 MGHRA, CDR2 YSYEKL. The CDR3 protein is CASSNRVAKNIQYF. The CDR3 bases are TGCGCCAGCAGCAACAGGGTAGCCAAAAACATTCAGTACTTC.

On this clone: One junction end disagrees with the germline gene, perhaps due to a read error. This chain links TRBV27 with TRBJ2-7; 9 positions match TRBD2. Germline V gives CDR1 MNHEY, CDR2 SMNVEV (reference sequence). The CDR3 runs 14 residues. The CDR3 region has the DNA TGTGCCAGCAGTCTAGGGACTAGCTCCCACGAGCAGTACTTC. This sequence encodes CASSLGTSSHEQYF.

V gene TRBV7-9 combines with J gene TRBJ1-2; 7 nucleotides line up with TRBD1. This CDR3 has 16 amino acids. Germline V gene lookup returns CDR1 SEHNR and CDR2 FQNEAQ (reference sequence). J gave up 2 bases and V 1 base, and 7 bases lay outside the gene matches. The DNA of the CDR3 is TGTGCCAGCAGCTTAGGAAGGGACAGTTCGAACTATGGCTACACCTTC. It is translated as CASSLGRDSSNYGYTF.

This CDR3 is CASSPTGDEQYF. For the CDR3, the DNA is TGTGCCAGCAGCCCGACAGGGGATGAGCAGTACTTC. This sequence joins TRBV12-3 or TRBV12-4 and TRBJ2-7; 8 bases are a match to TRBD1. Germline trimming cut 6 bases from V and 7 bases from J; bases unmatched to any gene: 5. The CDR3 is 12 residues long.

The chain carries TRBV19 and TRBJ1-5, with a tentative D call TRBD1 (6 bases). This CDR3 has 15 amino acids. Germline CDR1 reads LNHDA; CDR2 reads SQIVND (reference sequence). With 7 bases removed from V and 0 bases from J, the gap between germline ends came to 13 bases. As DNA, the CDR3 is TGTGCCAGTACCCGGACAGTAAGTAGCAATCAGCCCCAGCATTTT. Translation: CASTRTVSSNQPQHF.

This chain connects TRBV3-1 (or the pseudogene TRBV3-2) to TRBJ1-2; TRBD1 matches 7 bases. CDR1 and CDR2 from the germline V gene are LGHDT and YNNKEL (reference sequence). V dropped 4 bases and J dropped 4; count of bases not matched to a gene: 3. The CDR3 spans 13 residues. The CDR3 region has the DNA TGTGCCAGCAGCCTCCCAGGGGGCTATGGCTACACCTTC. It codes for CASSLPGGYGYTF.

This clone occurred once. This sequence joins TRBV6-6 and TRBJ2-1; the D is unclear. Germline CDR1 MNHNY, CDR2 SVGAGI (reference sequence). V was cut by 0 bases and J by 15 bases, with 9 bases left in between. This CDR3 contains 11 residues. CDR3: CASSYSDSRFF. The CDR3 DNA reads TGTGCCAGCAGTTACTCTGACTCGCGGTTCTTC.

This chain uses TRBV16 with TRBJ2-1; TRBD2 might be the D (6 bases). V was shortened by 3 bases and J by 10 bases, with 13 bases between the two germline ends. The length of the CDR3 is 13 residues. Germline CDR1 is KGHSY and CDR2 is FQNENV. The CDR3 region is CASSQDGRREQFF. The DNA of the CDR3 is TGTGCCAGCAGCCAGGACGGGAGAAGGGAGCAGTTCTTC.

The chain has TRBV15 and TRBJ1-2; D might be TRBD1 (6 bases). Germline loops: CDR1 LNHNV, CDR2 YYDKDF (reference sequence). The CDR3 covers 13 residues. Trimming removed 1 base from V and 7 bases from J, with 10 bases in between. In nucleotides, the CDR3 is TGTGCCACCAGCAGAGGAGAGGGGGGTGGCTACACCTTC. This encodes CATSRGEGGGYTF.

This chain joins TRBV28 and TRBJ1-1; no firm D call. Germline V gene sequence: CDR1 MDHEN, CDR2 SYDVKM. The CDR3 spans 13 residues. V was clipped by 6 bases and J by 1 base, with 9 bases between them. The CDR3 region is CASSPYKNTEAFF. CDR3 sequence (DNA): TGTGCCAGCAGCCCTTATAAGAACACTGAAGCTTTCTTT.

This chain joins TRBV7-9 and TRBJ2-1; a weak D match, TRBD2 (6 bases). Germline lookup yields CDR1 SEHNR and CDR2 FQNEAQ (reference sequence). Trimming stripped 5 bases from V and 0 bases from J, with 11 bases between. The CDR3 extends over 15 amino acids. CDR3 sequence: CASSPSESSYNEQFF. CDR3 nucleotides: TGTGCCAGCAGCCCTAGCGAATCCTCCTACAATGAGCAGTTCTTC.

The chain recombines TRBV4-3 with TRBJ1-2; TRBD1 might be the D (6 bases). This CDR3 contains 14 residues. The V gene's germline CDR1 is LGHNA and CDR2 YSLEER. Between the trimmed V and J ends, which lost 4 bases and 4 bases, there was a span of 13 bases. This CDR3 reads CASSRGQPFYGYTF. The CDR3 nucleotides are TGCGCCAGCAGCCGTGGACAGCCCTTCTATGGCTACACCTTC.

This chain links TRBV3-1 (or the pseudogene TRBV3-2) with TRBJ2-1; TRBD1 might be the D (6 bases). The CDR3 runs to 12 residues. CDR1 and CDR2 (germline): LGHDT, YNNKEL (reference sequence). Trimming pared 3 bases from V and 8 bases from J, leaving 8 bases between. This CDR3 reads CASSQGAHEQFF. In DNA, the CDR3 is TGTGCCAGCAGCCAGGGGGCGCATGAGCAGTTCTTC.

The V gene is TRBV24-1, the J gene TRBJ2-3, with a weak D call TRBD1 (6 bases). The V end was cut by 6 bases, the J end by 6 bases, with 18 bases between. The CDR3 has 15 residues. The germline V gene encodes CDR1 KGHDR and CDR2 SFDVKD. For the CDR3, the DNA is TGTGCCACCAGTAACGACAGGCTATCGAGGGATACGCAGTATTTT. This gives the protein CATSNDRLSRDTQYF.

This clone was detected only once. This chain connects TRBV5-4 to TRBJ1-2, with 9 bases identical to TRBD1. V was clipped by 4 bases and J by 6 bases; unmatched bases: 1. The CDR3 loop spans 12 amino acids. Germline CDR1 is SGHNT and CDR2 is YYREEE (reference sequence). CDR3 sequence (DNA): TGTGCCAGCAGCCGGACAGGGGATGGCTACACCTTC. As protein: CASSRTGDGYTF.

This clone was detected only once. The CDR3 DNA follows: TGTGCCAGCAGCTATAGCGGGAGGGCCGGGGAGCAGTACTTC. Protein product: CASSYSGRAGEQYF. The V and J genes are TRBV7-9 and TRBJ2-7; 11 nucleotides agree with TRBD2. With V trimmed by 4 bases and J by 7 bases, 6 bases remained unmatched. Germline V gene sequence: CDR1 SEHNR, CDR2 FQNEAQ (reference sequence). There are 14 residues in the CDR3.

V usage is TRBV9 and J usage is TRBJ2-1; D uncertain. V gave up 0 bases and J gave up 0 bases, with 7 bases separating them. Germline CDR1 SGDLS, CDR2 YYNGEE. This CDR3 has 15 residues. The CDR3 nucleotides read TGTGCCAGCAGCGTAGAATTAAGCTCCTACAATGAGCAGTTCTTC. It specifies CASSVELSSYNEQFF.